A single sample gave rise to the 25 T cell receptor beta chains below, sequenced in a study of T cell changes during pregnancy in multiple sclerosis. Profiling relied on immunoSEQ multiplex PCR, and the TCRdb table lists in-frame clones only, not all of them. The sample shows roughly 84,000 clones, around 95% of them seen only once. Sample: peripheral blood, taken in the third trimester of pregnancy. These receptors were taken from a female donor in good health, enrolled as a control in a pregnancy study.

By sample share, this clone is medium-sized. The rearrangement uses TRBV25-1 and TRBJ2-3, with no clear D. This CDR3 is 14 amino acids long. Germline-derived CDR1 and CDR2 are MGHDK and SYGVNS. Trimming shortened V by 4 bases and J by 0 bases, and 8 bases separated the two germline ends. The DNA for the CDR3 is TGTGCCAGCAGTGGTCGCGATAGCACAGATACGCAGTATTTT. This codes for CASSGRDSTDTQYF. Full variable domain (remainder filled in from reference TRBV25-1 and TRBJ2-3): EADIYQTPRYLVIGTGKKITLECSQTMGHDKMYWYQQDPGMELHLIHYSYGVNSTEKGDLSSESTVSRIRTEHFPLTLESARPSHTSQYLCASSGRDSTDTQYFGPGTRLTVL.

The chain is built from TRBV19 and TRBJ2-7; D is possibly TRBD2 (5 bases). The CDR3 spans 13 residues. Between the trimmed V and J ends, which lost 2 bases and 2 bases, there was a span of 7 bases. CDR1 and CDR2 (germline): LNHDA, SQIVND (reference sequence). CDR3 DNA: TGTGCCAGTAGTATAACACTAGCCTACGAGCAGTACTTC. Residues: CASSITLAYEQYF.

The genes are TRBV6-5 and TRBJ2-1; 7 nucleotides agree with TRBD1. The germline V gene encodes CDR1 MNHEY and CDR2 SVGAGI. This CDR3 region has 15 residues. V was clipped by 7 bases and J by 4 bases; unmatched bases: 10. The CDR3 DNA reads as TGTGCCAGCACCCAACAGGGGATGGGTTACAATGAGCAGTTCTTC. It encodes CASTQQGMGYNEQFF.

This clone was detected only a few times. The chain is built from TRBV5-1 and TRBJ1-5; D call uncertain. Trimming took 0 bases from V and 3 from J, leaving 7 bases between them. From germline, CDR1 is SGHRS and CDR2 YFSETQ. The CDR3 runs 14 residues. The CDR3 nucleotides are TGCGCCAGCAGCTTGGACGGACTCAATCAGCCCCAGCATTTT. Translating it yields CASSLDGLNQPQHF. The variable domain in full, completed from reference TRBV5-1 and TRBJ1-5, reads KAGVTQTPRYLIKTRGQQVTLSCSPISGHRSVSWYQQTPGQGLQFLFEYFSETQRNKGNFPGRFSGRQFSNSRSEMNVSTLELGDSALYLCASSLDGLNQPQHFGDGTRLSIL.

The rearrangement joins TRBV25-1 to TRBJ1-2; the match to TRBD1 covers 7 bases. The CDR3 runs 13 residues. The V gene's germline CDR1 is MGHDK and CDR2 SYGVNS. Trimming cost V 8 bases and J 2 bases; bases outside gene matches: 5. The DNA of the CDR3 is TGTGCCAGCGGAAGGACAGGCAACTATGGCTACACCTTC. It codes for CASGRTGNYGYTF.

The gene calls are TRBV6-6 and TRBJ1-2; possible D gene TRBD1, 6 bases. CDR1 and CDR2 from the germline V gene are MNHNY and SVGAGI (reference sequence). Trimming pared 5 bases from V and 1 base from J, leaving 17 bases between. The CDR3 sequence is 16 residues long. DNA of the CDR3: TGTGCCAGCAGTCCACAGGGTGGTGCGATTAACTATGGCTACACCTTC. This encodes CASSPQGGAINYGYTF.

This clone was observed a handful of times. The chain is built from TRBV6-5 and TRBJ2-5; tentative D call: TRBD1 (6 bases). This CDR3 has 14 amino acids. V lost 6 bases and J 5 bases, leaving 16 bases between the germline ends. CDR1 is MNHEY and CDR2 is SVGAGI in the germline V gene. The CDR3, as DNA: TGTGCCAGCAGCCCGACAGGTTACGAGGAGACCCAGTACTTC. Translated, it gives CASSPTGYEETQYF.

The J gene is TRBJ2-7, the V gene TRBV27, with 7 bases that match TRBD2. Germline V CDR1 and CDR2: MNHEY, SMNVEV (reference sequence). CDR3 length equals 16 residues. The J segment lost 6 bases and the V segment lost 1 base, leaving 12 bases of the junction unmatched. In nucleotides, the CDR3 is TGTGCCAGCAGTTTATGGGGCGATCCGAGCGGGACCGAGCAGTACTTC. Protein: CASSLWGDPSGTEQYF.

The chain has TRBV9 and TRBJ2-2; 11 bases match TRBD1. CDR3 size: 16 residues. Germline trimming cut 3 bases from V and 6 bases from J; bases unmatched to any gene: 7. CDR1 and CDR2 (germline): SGDLS, YYNGEE. CDR3: CASSATDRGLPGELFF. The CDR3 nucleotides are TGTGCCAGCAGCGCTACGGACAGGGGGCTCCCCGGGGAGCTGTTTTTT.

The gene calls are TRBV19 and TRBJ2-2, with D possibly matching TRBD1 (5 bases). Per germline, CDR1 LNHDA and CDR2 SQIVND (reference sequence). Trimming pared 7 bases from V and 6 bases from J, leaving 18 bases between. The CDR3 has 15 residues. In nucleotides, the CDR3 is TGTGCCAGTAACCCCTTGATCTGGGGCGCCGGGGAGCTGTTTTTT. Translating it yields CASNPLIWGAGELFF. Based on the CDR3 plus reference TRBV19 and TRBJ2-2, the full variable domain is DGGITQSPKYLFRKEGQNVTLSCEQNLNHDAMYWYRQDPGQGLRLIYYSQIVNDFQKGDIAEGYSVSREKKESFPLTVTSAQKNPTAFYLCASNPLIWGAGELFFGEGSRLTVL.

This clone was seen a single time. V usage is TRBV27 and J usage is TRBJ2-7; a weak D match, TRBD1 (5 bases). Trimming cost V 5 bases and J 2 bases, with 16 bases left between them. This CDR3 is 15 amino acids long. Germline V CDR1 and CDR2: MNHEY, SMNVEV (reference sequence). As DNA, the CDR3 is TGTGCCAGCAGTCCCCCGACTCGACAGCCCTACGAGCAGTACTTC. Translated: CASSPPTRQPYEQYF.

This CDR3 is CASSMTGSRSNQPQHF. The CDR3 coding sequence is TGTGCCAGTAGTATGACAGGGTCCAGGAGCAATCAGCCCCAGCATTTT. J is TRBJ1-5 and V is TRBV19; 7 nucleotides line up with TRBD1. The CDR3 length is 16 residues. Losses at the gene ends were 3 bases for V and 1 base for J; bases not matched to a gene: 6. Germline V gene sequence: CDR1 LNHDA, CDR2 SQIVND (reference sequence).

The rearrangement uses TRBV4-2 and TRBJ2-1; TRBD2 aligns across 7 bases. CDR1 is LGHNA and CDR2 is YNFKEQ in the germline V gene. V was pared by 2 bases and J by 8 bases, with 3 bases of the junction left unmatched. The length of the CDR3 is 13 residues. CDR3 sequence (DNA): TGTGCCAGCAGCCAAACCGCGGGGGATGAGCAGTTCTTC. Translation gives CASSQTAGDEQFF.

V is TRBV28 and J is TRBJ2-7; 9 bases fit TRBD1. The length of the CDR3 is 14 residues. Germline V gene data show CDR1 as MDHEN and CDR2 as SYDVKM. V shed 5 bases and J 4 bases; nucleotides not matched to a gene: 6. The CDR3 nucleotides read TGTGCCAGCAGTCTTTGGACAGGGGCTTACGAGCAGTACTTC. Encoded protein: CASSLWTGAYEQYF.

CDR3 loop: CASSFDRAREQYF. The CDR3, as DNA: TGTGCCAGCAGTTTCGACAGGGCGAGGGAGCAGTACTTC. The chain combines TRBV6-6 with TRBJ2-7, with 7 bases identical to TRBD1. The trim removed 4 bases at V and 7 bases at J, leaving 7 bases unmatched. Germline V lookup: CDR1 MNHNY, CDR2 SVGAGI (reference sequence). This CDR3 spans 13 amino acids.

In nucleotides, the CDR3 is TGTGCCAGCAGTCGGGTTGGCACTGAAGCTTTCTTT. Its translation: CASSRVGTEAFF. The chain has TRBV28 and TRBJ1-1, with D hard to call. The V end lost 5 bases, the J end lost 4 bases, and 8 bases lay between the germline ends. CDR3 length: 12 residues. The germline V gene encodes CDR1 MDHEN and CDR2 SYDVKM.

The table lists this clone with a count of one. V and J are TRBV5-4 and TRBJ1-2; D is ambiguous. CDR3 length: 13 residues. The germline gives CDR1 SGHNT, CDR2 YYREEE (reference sequence). V was cut by 1 base and J by 2 bases, with 6 bases left in between. CDR3 bases: TGTGCCAGCAGCTTGCGAGGGAACTATGGCTACACCTTC. This gives the protein CASSLRGNYGYTF. The variable domain in full, completed from reference TRBV5-4 and TRBJ1-2, reads ETGVTQSPTHLIKTRGQQVTLRCSSQSGHNTVSWYQQALGQGPQFIFQYYREEENGRGNFPPRFSGLQFPNYSSELNVNALELDDSALYLCASSLRGNYGYTFGSGTRLTVV.

V and J are TRBV5-1 and TRBJ1-1; TRBD1 matches 8 bases. Germline V gene sequence: CDR1 SGHRS, CDR2 YFSETQ. Trimming cost V 4 bases and J 0 bases; bases outside gene matches: 8. The CDR3 is 16 amino acids. The CDR3 is CASSQSWTGLNTEAFF. In DNA, the CDR3 is TGCGCCAGCAGCCAATCCTGGACAGGGTTGAACACTGAAGCTTTCTTT.

The chain links TRBV7-8 to TRBJ2-2; 7 nucleotides line up with TRBD1. CDR3 size: 15 residues. Germline loops: CDR1 SGHVS, CDR2 FQNEAQ. Unmatched junction bases numbered 4, after V lost 5 bases and J lost 1 base. CDR3 sequence (DNA): TGTGCCAGCAGCCGCCGGGACAGGAACACCGGGGAGCTGTTTTTT. Translating it yields CASSRRDRNTGELFF.

The chain employs TRBV19 and TRBJ1-4; 9 bases fit TRBD1. The CDR3 extends over 14 amino acids. The germline gives CDR1 LNHDA, CDR2 SQIVND (reference sequence). The V segment lost 6 bases and the J segment 9 bases; nucleotides outside the gene matches: 8. CDR3 coding DNA: TGTGCCAGTAGCCGGGACAGGGCCAACAAAAAACTGTTTTTT. This sequence encodes CASSRDRANKKLFF.

The chain recombines TRBV29-1 with TRBJ2-5; TRBD1 matches 7 bases. The V gene's germline CDR1 is SQVTM and CDR2 ANQGSEA. The CDR3 is 14 residues long. J lost 2 bases, V lost 3 bases, and 6 bases had no gene match. DNA for the CDR3: TGCAGCGTTGACCGGCAGGGGGAACAAGAGACCCAGTACTTC. Residues: CSVDRQGEQETQYF.

The chain joins TRBV6-5 to TRBJ1-1, with D perhaps matching TRBD1 (5 bases). This CDR3 has 14 residues. The V and J ends lost 8 bases and 4 bases respectively, with 17 bases between them. Germline values: CDR1 MNHEY, CDR2 SVGAGI. The CDR3 sequence is CASLPTGAITEAFF. CDR3 coding DNA: TGTGCCAGCCTCCCTACAGGAGCGATCACTGAAGCTTTCTTT.

The chain employs TRBV2 and TRBJ2-3, with D uncertain. V gave up 3 bases and J gave up 4 bases, with 8 bases separating them. Germline lookup yields CDR1 SNHLY and CDR2 FYNNEI. This CDR3 has 13 amino acids. CDR3 region: CASSEVGADTQYF. Here the CDR3 DNA reads TGTGCCAGCAGTGAGGTGGGCGCAGATACGCAGTATTTT.

This clone occurred a few times. The chain employs TRBV28 and TRBJ2-7; 9 nucleotides line up with TRBD1. Germline-derived CDR1 and CDR2 are MDHEN and SYDVKM. The V gene end was trimmed by 6 bases and the J gene end by 6 bases; junction bases not matched to a gene: 12. The CDR3 has 15 residues. CDR3 in amino acids: CASRSGTGSVFEQYF. As DNA, the CDR3 is TGTGCCAGCAGGTCCGGGACAGGGTCAGTCTTCGAGCAGTACTTC.

The V and J genes are TRBV10-3 and TRBJ2-7, with 13 bases that match TRBD2. Germline V gives CDR1 ENHRY, CDR2 SYGVKD. This CDR3 contains 14 residues. The V segment lost 4 bases and the J segment 3 bases; nucleotides outside the gene matches: 0. The CDR3 is CAISGTSGSYEQYF. The CDR3 bases are TGTGCCATCAGTGGGACTAGCGGGAGCTACGAGCAGTACTTC.